The 27 T cell receptor beta chains below were found in one sample sequenced in a study of tumor and adjacent non-tumor tissue in lung cancer. RNA was extracted from bulk tissue without any cell sorting. The library came from three nested PCR rounds adapted from ARM-PCR protocols. TCRdb re-called the multiplex PCR reads through MiXCR, storing one row per CDR3 protein. The sample shows 84,000 or so distinct CDR3 sequences, 61% of them seen only once. The material sequenced was lung tumor tissue. Source of these receptors: a man aged 70 or older with non-small cell lung cancer.

On this clonotype: A much larger clone lies a single base off, so this may be a read error. The chain uses TRBV5-1 and TRBJ2-3, with 12 bases fitting TRBD2. In germline, CDR1 is SGHRS, CDR2 YFSETQ. The CDR3 contains 16 residues. CDR3 sequence reads: CASSLLAGGGTDTHYF. CDR3 DNA sequence: TGCGCCAGCAGCTTACTAGCGGGAGGAGGGACAGATACGCATTATTTT. Based on the CDR3 plus reference TRBV5-1 and TRBJ2-3, the full variable domain is KAGVTQTPRYLIKTRGQQVTLSCSPISGHRSVSWYQQTPGQGLQFLFEYFSETQRNKGNFPGRFSGRQFSNSRSEMNVSTLELGDSALYLCASSLLAGGGTDTHYFGPGTRLTVL.

Turning to this clonotype: At one end the junction does not follow the germline gene, possibly because of a read error. The chain couples TRBV11-2 to TRBJ2-6, with 7 bases lining up with TRBD1. The CDR3 spans 19 residues. From germline, CDR1 is SGHAT and CDR2 FQNNGV. Here the CDR3 reads CASSSLRGRGGSGANVLSF. In nucleotides, the CDR3 is TGTGCCAGTAGCTCCCTGAGGGGAAGAGGGGGCTCTGGGGCCAACGTCCTGTCTTTC.

On this clonotype: A read error may explain this, as a much larger clone is one base away. The genes are TRBV11-2 and TRBJ2-5; D is perhaps TRBD1 (6 bases). Germline assignment: CDR1 SGHAT and CDR2 FQNNGV. This CDR3 is built from 14 residues. Trimming cost V 8 bases and J 5 bases, with 18 bases left between them. The CDR3 here is CASCVSRGWETQYF. The CDR3 region has the DNA TGTGCCAGCTGCGTAAGCAGGGGTTGGGAGACCCAGTACTTC.

Note on this clonotype: A much larger clone sits a single nucleotide away, making a read error possible. This sequence joins TRBV6-5 and TRBJ2-2; 9 positions match TRBD1. CDR3 size: 14 residues. The germline V gene encodes CDR1 MNHEY and CDR2 SVGAGI. With V trimmed by 7 bases and J by 6 bases, 6 bases remained unmatched. CDR3 protein: CASNPNRGPGELFF. The CDR3 region has the DNA TGTGCCAGCAATCCTAACAGGGGGCCCGGGGAGCTGTTTTTT.

This clonotype was seen ten or more times. V gene TRBV12-3 or TRBV12-4 combines with J gene TRBJ2-1; 10 bases line up with TRBD2. The CDR3 spans 18 residues. V shed 3 bases, J shed 0 bases, and the junction held 8 bases outside the gene matches. The CDR3 DNA is TGTGCCAGCAGTTTTAGAATCCCTAGCGGGGGCTCCTACAATGAGCAGTTCTTC. Translation gives CASSFRIPSGGSYNEQFF.

The chain has TRBV20-1 and TRBJ2-7, with 9 bases fitting TRBD2. The length of the CDR3 is 16 residues. The germline CDR1 and CDR2 sequences are DFQATT and SNEGSKA (reference sequence). The V and J ends lost 1 base and 2 bases, in that order; junction bases with no gene match: 9. CDR3 DNA: TGCAGTGCTAGAGGAGCTTTCAGCGGGGGGCCCTACGAGCAGTACTTC. It specifies CSARGAFSGGPYEQYF.

Remarks on this clonotype: The final CDR3 position lacks the conserved phenylalanine or tryptophan, pointing to a likely read error. The V and J genes are TRBV20-1 and TRBJ2-1; 8 bases agree with TRBD2. The CDR3 extends over 15 amino acids. V dropped 3 bases and J dropped 9; count of bases not matched to a gene: 13. The germline V gene encodes CDR1 DFQATT and CDR2 SNEGSKA (reference sequence). CDR3 nucleotide sequence: TGCAGTGCTAGCCTGACTAGCGAGAGGATCGGTGAGCAGTTCCTC. It translates to CSASLTSERIGEQFL.

The chain uses TRBV10-3 and TRBJ1-1; maybe TRBD1 (5 bases). Per the germline V gene, CDR1 is ENHRY and CDR2 is SYGVKD. This CDR3 spans 14 amino acids. Trimming pared 11 bases from V and 3 bases from J, leaving 19 bases between. Here the CDR3 reads CAVMQGVGDTEAFF. CDR3 DNA sequence: TGTGCCGTCATGCAGGGAGTGGGGGACACTGAAGCTTTCTTT.

Concerning this clonotype: In this CDR3 the conserved last residue, phenylalanine or tryptophan, is missing, so a read error is likely. This chain connects TRBV6-5 to TRBJ2-2; D uncertain. Germline CDR1 and CDR2: MNHEY and SVGAGI. The CDR3 is 13 residues long. The CDR3 loop is CASSYSNTGELFL. The CDR3 nucleotides are TGTGCCAGTAGTTACTCGAACACCGGGGAGCTGTTTTTG.

This clonotype was seen a few times. With a much larger clone just one base away, this may be a read error. V gene TRBV4-1 combines with J gene TRBJ2-1; 9 bases are shared with TRBD2. This CDR3 comprises 16 residues. Looked up from germline, CDR1 is MGHRA and CDR2 is YSYEKL. The CDR3 loop reads CASSRLAGPGYNGQFF. The CDR3 bases are TGCGCCAGCAGCCGGCTAGCGGGACCCGGGTACAATGGGCAGTTCTTC.

This chain joins TRBV11-2 and TRBJ2-1; the match to TRBD2 covers 7 bases. Per the germline V gene, CDR1 is SGHAT and CDR2 is FQNNGV. V shed 1 base, J shed 8 bases, and the junction held 11 bases outside the gene matches. There are 16 residues in the CDR3. CDR3 region: CASSLGGNGRYDEQFF. The CDR3 DNA follows: TGTGCCAGCAGCTTAGGAGGTAACGGGAGGTACGATGAGCAGTTCTTC.

Comment on this clonotype: Just one base apart from a much larger clone, this may be a read error. The V call is TRBV5-6, the J call TRBJ2-2, with 8 bases lining up with TRBD2. CDR1 and CDR2 from the germline V gene are SGHDT and YYEEEE. CDR3 length: 17 residues. In nucleotides, the CDR3 is TGTGCCAACAGCTTCATCCGAGCGGGGGCGAACACCGGGGAGCTGTTTTTT. It codes for CANSFIRAGANTGELFF.

The genes are TRBV20-1 and TRBJ2-7; 7 bases align to TRBD1. The trim removed 6 bases at V and 2 bases at J, leaving 10 bases unmatched. CDR1 is DFQATT and CDR2 is SNEGSKA in the germline V gene (reference sequence). The CDR3 contains 14 residues. CDR3 loop: CSATSDRSTYEQYF. The CDR3 coding sequence is TGCAGTGCCACCTCGGACAGGTCGACCTACGAGCAGTACTTC.

This clonotype appeared many times. Written as DNA, the CDR3 is TGTGCCAGCAGCCCGACACCCTACAGGGCCGGGGAGCTGTTTTTT. It yields the protein CASSPTPYRAGELFF. The rearrangement uses TRBV6-2 or TRBV6-3 and TRBJ2-2, with D maybe TRBD1 (6 bases). Germline CDR1 is MNHEY and CDR2 is SVGEGT. V was shortened by 6 bases and J by 6 bases, with 17 bases between the two germline ends. This CDR3 is 15 amino acids long.

Turning to this clonotype: A single base separates this from a much larger clone, so it may be a read error. The chain employs TRBV6-1 and TRBJ2-7, with 7 bases aligning to TRBD1. In germline, CDR1 is MNHNS, CDR2 SASEGT. The CDR3 sequence is 13 residues long. This chain's CDR3 is CTSRNRGAYEQYF. CDR3 sequence (DNA): TGTACCAGCAGGAACAGGGGAGCCTACGAGCAGTACTTC.

Regarding this clonotype: One end of the junction varies from germline; a read error may be responsible. The chain employs TRBV6-6 and TRBJ1-5; no clear D. In germline, CDR1 is MNHNY, CDR2 SVGAGI (reference sequence). This CDR3 comprises 16 residues. CDR3 DNA: TGTGCCAGCAATGAAGGGAGGGCCCAAGGCAATCAGCCCCAGCACTTT. Protein sequence: CASNEGRAQGNQPQHF.

V gene TRBV4-1 combines with J gene TRBJ1-2; weak D call: TRBD1 (5 bases). From germline, CDR1 is MGHRA and CDR2 YSYEKL. CDR3 length: 17 amino acids. V lost 0 bases, J lost 7 bases, and 21 bases lay in between. The DNA for the CDR3 is TGCGCCAGCAGCCAAGAACACCGGGGCCTATCCACGGGTGGCTACACCTTC. The encoded protein is CASSQEHRGLSTGGYTF.

The chain joins TRBV12-3 or TRBV12-4 to TRBJ1-5; 8 positions match TRBD1. CDR3 length: 12 amino acids. V lost 6 bases and J lost 5; bases outside the gene matches: 0. This CDR3 reads CASRTGDQPQHF. The CDR3 DNA sequence: TGTGCCAGCAGGACAGGGGATCAGCCCCAGCATTTT.

This sequence joins TRBV20-1 and TRBJ2-7; D may be TRBD1 (5 bases). Per the germline V gene, CDR1 is DFQATT and CDR2 is SNEGSKA (reference sequence). The CDR3 loop spans 11 amino acids. The V end was cut by 6 bases, the J end by 2 bases, with 8 bases between. In DNA form, the CDR3 reads TGCAGTGCCGGACAAGCCTACGAGCAGTACTTC. It is translated as CSAGQAYEQYF.

This clonotype was detected only a few times. One base away lies a much larger clone, so this may be a sequencing read error. The rearrangement joins TRBV5-4 to TRBJ2-6; the D gene is possibly TRBD1 (6 bases). The CDR3 runs to 17 residues. Trimming removed 0 bases at V and 2 bases at J, with 12 bases between. Per the germline V gene, CDR1 is SGHNT and CDR2 is YYREEE (reference sequence). CDR3 residues: CASSLVTGSTGANVLTF. Here the CDR3 DNA reads TGTGCCAGCAGCTTGGTGACAGGCTCAACTGGGGCCAACGTCCTGACTTTC.

In regard to this clonotype: The junction departs from germline at one end; a sequencing error may be responsible. The chain has TRBV6-5 and TRBJ2-2, with TRBD1 as a possible D gene (6 bases). The CDR3 extends over 14 amino acids. The germline gives CDR1 MNHEY, CDR2 SVGAGI. CDR3 loop: CASSYSRDTRELLF. CDR3 coding DNA: TGTGCCAGCAGTTACTCCAGGGACACCAGGGAGCTGCTTTTT.

This clonotype was observed many times. Here the CDR3 DNA reads TGCAGCGTTGAGGGACAGGGTCAATATGAGCAGTTCTTC. The encoded protein is CSVEGQGQYEQFF. The gene calls are TRBV29-1 and TRBJ2-1; 9 nucleotides agree with TRBD1. The CDR3 covers 13 residues. J lost 8 bases, V lost 3 bases, and 5 bases had no gene match. The germline CDR1 and CDR2 sequences are SQVTM and ANQGSEA.

Remarks on this clonotype: The conserved final phenylalanine or tryptophan is absent from the CDR3, which likely points to a read error. Because the CDR3's place on the DNA is in doubt, the DNA is left out and the CDR3 is given as listed by TCRdb. The rearrangement links TRBV12-3 or TRBV12-4 to TRBJ2-3; TRBD2, the D gene given by the table, was not confirmed from the DNA. Both ends counted, the CDR3 spans 16 residues. CDR3 amino acids: CASSLRGRARTDTQYY.

This clonotype was observed many times. The CDR3 DNA is TGTGCCAGCAGCCAAGTGACAAGCGGGAGTAAATCCGGGGAGCTGTTTTTT. Amino acids: CASSQVTSGSKSGELFF. This rearrangement joins TRBV4-2 to TRBJ2-2, with 8 bases aligning to TRBD2. The V segment lost 1 base and the J segment 6 bases; nucleotides outside the gene matches: 10. Germline assignment: CDR1 LGHNA and CDR2 YNFKEQ. There are 17 residues in the CDR3.

The CDR3 DNA is TGTGCCAGCAGCCGCTGCGGGACAGATATAAACACTGAAGCTTTCTTT. Protein sequence: CASSRCGTDINTEAFF. The chain is built from TRBV11-3 and TRBJ1-1; 7 nucleotides match TRBD1. The CDR3 has 16 amino acids. V shed 5 bases, J shed 2 bases, and the junction held 11 bases outside the gene matches. CDR1 SGHNT and CDR2 YENEEA come from the germline V gene. Variable domain in full (rest from reference TRBV11-3 and TRBJ1-1): EAGVVQSPRYKIIEKKQPVAFWCNPISGHNTLYWYLQNLGQGPELLIRYENEEAVDDSQLPKDRFSAERLKGVDSTLKIQPAELGDSAVYLCASSRCGTDINTEAFFGQGTRLTVV.

The V and J genes are TRBV6-2 or TRBV6-3 and TRBJ2-2; D remains ambiguous. CDR1 is MNHEY and CDR2 is SVGEGT in the germline V gene. This CDR3 contains 13 residues. Trimming removed 6 bases from V and 4 bases from J, with 9 bases in between. The CDR3 region is CASSPKVTGELFF. The DNA of the CDR3 is TGTGCCAGCAGCCCAAAGGTCACCGGGGAGCTGTTTTTT.

About this clonotype itself: The final CDR3 position lacks the conserved phenylalanine or tryptophan, pointing to a likely read error. The genes are TRBV11-2 and TRBJ2-5; the D gene is possibly TRBD1 (6 bases). The CDR3 loop spans 15 amino acids. In germline, CDR1 is SGHAT, CDR2 FQNNGV. Written as DNA, the CDR3 is TGTGACAGCAGCTGGACCATGACAGGCCAAGAGACCCAGTACTCC. It encodes CDSSWTMTGQETQYS.